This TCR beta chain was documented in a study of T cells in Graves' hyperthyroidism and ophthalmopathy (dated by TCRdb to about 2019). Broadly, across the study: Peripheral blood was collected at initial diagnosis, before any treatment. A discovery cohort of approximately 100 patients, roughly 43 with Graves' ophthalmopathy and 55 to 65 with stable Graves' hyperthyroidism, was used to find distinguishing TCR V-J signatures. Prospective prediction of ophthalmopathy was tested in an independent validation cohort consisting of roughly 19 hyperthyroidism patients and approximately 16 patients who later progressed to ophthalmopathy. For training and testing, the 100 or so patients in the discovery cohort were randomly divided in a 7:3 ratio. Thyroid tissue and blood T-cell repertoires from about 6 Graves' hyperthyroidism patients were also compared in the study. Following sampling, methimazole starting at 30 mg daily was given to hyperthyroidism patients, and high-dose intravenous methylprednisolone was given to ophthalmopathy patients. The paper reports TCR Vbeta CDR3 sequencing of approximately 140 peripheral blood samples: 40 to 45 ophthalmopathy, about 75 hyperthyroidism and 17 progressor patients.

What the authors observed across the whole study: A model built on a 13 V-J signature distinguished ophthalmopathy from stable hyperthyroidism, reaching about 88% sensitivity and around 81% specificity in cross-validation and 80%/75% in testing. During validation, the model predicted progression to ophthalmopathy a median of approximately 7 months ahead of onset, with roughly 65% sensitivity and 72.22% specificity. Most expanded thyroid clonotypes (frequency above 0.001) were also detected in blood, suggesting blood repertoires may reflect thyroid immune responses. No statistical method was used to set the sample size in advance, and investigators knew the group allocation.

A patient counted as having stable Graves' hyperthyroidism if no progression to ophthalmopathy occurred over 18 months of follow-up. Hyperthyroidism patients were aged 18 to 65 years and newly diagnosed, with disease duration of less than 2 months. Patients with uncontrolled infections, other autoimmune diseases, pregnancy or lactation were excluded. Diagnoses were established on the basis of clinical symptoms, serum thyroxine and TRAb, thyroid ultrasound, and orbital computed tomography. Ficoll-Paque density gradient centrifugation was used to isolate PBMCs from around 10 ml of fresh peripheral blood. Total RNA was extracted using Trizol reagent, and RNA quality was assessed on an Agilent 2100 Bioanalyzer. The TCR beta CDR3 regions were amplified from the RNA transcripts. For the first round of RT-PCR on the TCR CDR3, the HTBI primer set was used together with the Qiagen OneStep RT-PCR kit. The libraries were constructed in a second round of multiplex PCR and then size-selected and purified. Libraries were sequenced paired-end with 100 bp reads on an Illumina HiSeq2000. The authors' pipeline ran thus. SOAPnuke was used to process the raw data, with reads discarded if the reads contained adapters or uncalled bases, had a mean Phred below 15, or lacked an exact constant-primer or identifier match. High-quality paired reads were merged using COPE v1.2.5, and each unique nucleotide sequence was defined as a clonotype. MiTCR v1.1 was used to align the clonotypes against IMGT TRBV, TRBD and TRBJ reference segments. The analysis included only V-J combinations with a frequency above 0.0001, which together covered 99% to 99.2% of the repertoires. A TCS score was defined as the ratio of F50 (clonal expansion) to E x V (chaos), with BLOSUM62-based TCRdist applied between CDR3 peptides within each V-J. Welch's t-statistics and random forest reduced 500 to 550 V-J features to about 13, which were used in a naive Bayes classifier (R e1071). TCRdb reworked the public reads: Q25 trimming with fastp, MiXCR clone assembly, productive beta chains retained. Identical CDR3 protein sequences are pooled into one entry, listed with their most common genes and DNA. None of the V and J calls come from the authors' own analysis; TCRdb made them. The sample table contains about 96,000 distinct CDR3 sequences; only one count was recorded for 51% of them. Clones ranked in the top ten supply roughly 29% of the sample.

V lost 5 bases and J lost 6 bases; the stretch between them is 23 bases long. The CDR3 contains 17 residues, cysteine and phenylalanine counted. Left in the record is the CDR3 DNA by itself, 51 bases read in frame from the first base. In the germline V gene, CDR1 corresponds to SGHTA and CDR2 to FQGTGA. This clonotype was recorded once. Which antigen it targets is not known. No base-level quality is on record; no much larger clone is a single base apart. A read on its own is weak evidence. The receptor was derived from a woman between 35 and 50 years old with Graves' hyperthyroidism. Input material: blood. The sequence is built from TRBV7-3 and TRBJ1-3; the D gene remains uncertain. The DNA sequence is TGTGCCAGCAGCCCAGTGTACGGGGAGACTGGCTTAAACACCATATATTTT. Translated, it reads CASSPVYGETGLNTIYF.